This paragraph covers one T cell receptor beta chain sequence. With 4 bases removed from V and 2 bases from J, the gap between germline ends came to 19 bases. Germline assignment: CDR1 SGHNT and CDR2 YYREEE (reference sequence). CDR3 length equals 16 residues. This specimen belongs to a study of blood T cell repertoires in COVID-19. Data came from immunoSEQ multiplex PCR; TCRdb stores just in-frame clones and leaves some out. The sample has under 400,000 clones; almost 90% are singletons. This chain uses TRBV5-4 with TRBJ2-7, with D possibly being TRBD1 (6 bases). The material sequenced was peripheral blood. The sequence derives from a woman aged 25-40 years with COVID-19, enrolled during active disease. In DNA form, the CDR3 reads TGTGCCAGCAGCGTGTTCACAGGGTCATACACCTACGAGCAGTACTTC. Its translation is CASSVFTGSYTYEQYF.